The 20 T cell receptor beta chains in this list originate from one sample, sequenced in a study of beta chain features in type 1 diabetes. Expressed TCRB transcripts were sequenced after all isolated RNA was converted to cDNA. Only in-frame clones appear in the TCRdb table, and some are missing; sequencing was by immunoSEQ multiplex PCR. The table includes about 150,000 clones, more than 9% detected once. The specimen sequenced was naive CD4+ T cells from blood. Receptors originate from a man between 18 and 29 years old in good health.

This clone was seen only a few times. The genes are TRBV4-3 and TRBJ2-7; D possibly corresponds to TRBD2 (5 bases). This CDR3 spans 13 amino acids. V gave up 4 bases and J gave up 5 bases, with 12 bases separating them. Looked up from germline, CDR1 is LGHNA and CDR2 is YSLEER. The CDR3 is CASSLGLGDEQYF. In DNA, the CDR3 is TGCGCCAGCAGCCTAGGACTGGGCGACGAGCAGTACTTC.

This clone was observed a handful of times. This rearrangement joins TRBV13 to TRBJ1-1; D is uncertain. The CDR3 contains 13 residues. V lost 5 bases to trimming and J lost 1 base, with 8 bases between them. The germline V gene encodes CDR1 PRHDT and CDR2 FYEKMQ (reference sequence). Here the CDR3 reads CASSPLGNTEAFF. The CDR3 bases are TGTGCCAGCAGCCCCCTCGGGAACACTGAAGCTTTCTTT. Full variable domain (rest looked up from reference TRBV13 and TRBJ1-1): AAGVIQSPRHLIKEKRETATLKCYPIPRHDTVYWYQQGPGQDPQFLISFYEKMQSDKGSIPDRFSAQQFSDYHSELNMSSLELGDSALYFCASSPLGNTEAFFGQGTRLTVV.

This clone was seen a few times. The chain has TRBV18 and TRBJ2-7; 9 nucleotides match TRBD1. With 3 bases clipped from V and 5 bases from J, the junction kept 8 bases outside the gene matches. Germline V gives CDR1 KGHSH, CDR2 LQKENI. The CDR3 sequence is 15 residues long. For the CDR3, the DNA is TGTGCCAGCTCACCCAGGGACAGGGAGTTCAACGAGCAGTACTTC. Protein product: CASSPRDREFNEQYF.

V gene TRBV9 combines with J gene TRBJ2-2; D is unclear. Trimming cost V 0 bases and J 6 bases, with 6 bases left between them. Germline V gene data show CDR1 as SGDLS and CDR2 as YYNGEE. The CDR3 is made up of 13 amino acids. This CDR3 is CASSVDVAGELFF. CDR3 coding DNA: TGTGCCAGCAGCGTAGATGTAGCCGGGGAGCTGTTTTTT. The entire variable domain, with the rest obtained from reference TRBV9 and TRBJ2-2, is as follows: DSGVTQTPKHLITATGQRVTLRCSPRSGDLSVYWYQQSLDQGLQFLIQYYNGEERAKGNILERFSAQQFPDLHSELNLSSLELGDSALYFCASSVDVAGELFFGEGSRLTVL.

This clone was seen a handful of times. This chain connects TRBV7-3 to TRBJ1-3, with D unclear. This CDR3 region has 15 residues. Germline assignment: CDR1 SGHTA and CDR2 FQGTGA. Trimming stripped 3 bases from V and 0 bases from J, with 9 bases between. CDR3 nucleotide sequence: TGTGCCAGCAGCTTTCCCGTCTCCTCTGGAAACACCATATATTTT. As protein: CASSFPVSSGNTIYF. Filled out from reference TRBV7-3 and TRBJ1-3, the complete variable domain reads GAGVSQTPSNKVTEKGKYVELRCDPISGHTALYWYRQSLGQGPEFLIYFQGTGAADDSGLPNDRFFAVRPEGSVSTLKIQRTERGDSAVYLCASSFPVSSGNTIYFGEGSWLTVV.

This clone has just a few counts. This rearrangement joins TRBV10-3 to TRBJ1-2; D may be TRBD1 (6 bases). Germline V gene lookup returns CDR1 ENHRY and CDR2 SYGVKD. V lost 7 bases, J lost 4 bases, and 13 bases lay in between. There are 13 residues in the CDR3. CDR3 sequence reads: CAIMGGRVYGYTF. The CDR3 nucleotides are TGTGCCATCATGGGGGGGCGCGTCTATGGCTACACCTTC.

The sample holds a few counts of this clone. This chain uses TRBV29-1 with TRBJ2-3, with 9 bases lining up with TRBD2. The CDR3 is 15 amino acids. V lost 2 bases, J lost 4 bases, and 7 bases stayed unmatched. Germline values: CDR1 SQVTM, CDR2 ANQGSEA. CDR3 nucleotide sequence: TGCAGCGTTGAACAAATTGCGGGAGGGGCAGATACGCAGTATTTT. It encodes CSVEQIAGGADTQYF.

This chain connects TRBV7-2 to TRBJ2-2; TRBD2 aligns across 8 bases. CDR1 and CDR2 (germline): SGHTA, FQGNSA. This CDR3 has 17 amino acids. With V trimmed by 2 bases and J by 4 bases, 9 bases remained unmatched. DNA of the CDR3: TGTGCCAGCAGCTTATTGGGCGGGGGGCGAGGCACCGGGGAGCTGTTTTTT. Translating gives CASSLLGGGRGTGELFF.

V and J are TRBV28 and TRBJ1-6; D remains ambiguous. Germline values: CDR1 MDHEN, CDR2 SYDVKM. The CDR3 covers 18 residues. The V and J ends lost 5 bases and 5 bases respectively, with 22 bases between them. The CDR3 region has the DNA TGTGCCAGCAGTACTAAAATCCGGGTCCTCTTTAATAATTCACCCCTCCACTTT. Amino acids: CASSTKIRVLFNNSPLHF.

This clone has just one count. The J gene is TRBJ1-6, the V gene TRBV6-4, with a weak D call TRBD1 (5 bases). Germline V gene sequence: CDR1 MRHNA, CDR2 SNTAGT. CDR3 length: 11 residues. V lost 10 bases, J lost 8 bases, and 9 bases lay in between. The CDR3 protein is CATDNHSPLHF. For the CDR3, the DNA is TGTGCCACGGACAACCATTCACCCCTCCACTTT.

The V and J genes are TRBV14 and TRBJ1-2; weak D call: TRBD1 (5 bases). Germline loops: CDR1 SGHDN, CDR2 FVKESK. The CDR3 is 15 amino acids. Trimming removed 1 base from V and 4 bases from J, with 13 bases in between. DNA for the CDR3: TGTGCCAGCAGCCAAGGGTATTGGAGGGGCTATGGCTACACCTTC. Its protein is CASSQGYWRGYGYTF.

The chain uses TRBV9 and TRBJ1-2; tentative D call: TRBD1 (6 bases). The CDR3 covers 12 residues. Germline-derived CDR1 and CDR2 are SGDLS and YYNGEE. V was pared by 5 bases and J by 3 bases, with 8 bases between. The CDR3 DNA reads TGTGCCAGCAGGGACAGATACTATGGCTACACCTTC. It is translated as CASRDRYYGYTF.

This chain links TRBV6-6 with TRBJ1-2; the D is unclear. V was cut by 4 bases and J by 4 bases, with 4 bases left in between. Germline V CDR1 and CDR2: MNHNY, SVGAGI (reference sequence). The CDR3 has 11 amino acids. The CDR3 loop is CASSSGYGYTF. In DNA form, the CDR3 reads TGTGCCAGCAGTTCCGGCTATGGCTACACCTTC.

This clone was recorded a few times. The chain couples TRBV9 to TRBJ1-2, with D tentatively TRBD1 (5 bases). The CDR3 contains 15 residues. Trimming removed 0 bases at V and 5 bases at J, with 14 bases between. Germline V gene sequence: CDR1 SGDLS, CDR2 YYNGEE. The CDR3 reads CASSVARARGYGYTF. The CDR3 nucleotides are TGTGCCAGCAGCGTAGCCCGAGCTAGGGGATATGGCTACACCTTC. The variable domain in full, completed from reference TRBV9 and TRBJ1-2, reads DSGVTQTPKHLITATGQRVTLRCSPRSGDLSVYWYQQSLDQGLQFLIQYYNGEERAKGNILERFSAQQFPDLHSELNLSSLELGDSALYFCASSVARARGYGYTFGSGTRLTVV.

J is TRBJ2-7 and V is TRBV28, with D tentatively TRBD1 (6 bases). Germline assignment: CDR1 MDHEN and CDR2 SYDVKM. V shed 3 bases and J shed 7 bases, with 16 bases lying between them. The CDR3 extends over 14 amino acids. The CDR3 here is CASSFGQGLKEQYF. The CDR3 nucleotides read TGTGCCAGCAGTTTTGGGCAGGGGTTGAAGGAGCAGTACTTC. The entire variable domain, with the rest obtained from reference TRBV28 and TRBJ2-7, is as follows: DVKVTQSSRYLVKRTGEKVFLECVQDMDHENMFWYRQDPGLGLRLIYFSYDVKMKEKGDIPEGYSVSREKKERFSLILESASTNQTSMYLCASSFGQGLKEQYFGPGTRLTVT.

This chain links TRBV10-3 with TRBJ2-2; TRBD2 matches 12 bases. CDR3 length: 18 residues. J gave up 4 bases and V 5 bases, and 11 bases lay outside the gene matches. Per the germline V gene, CDR1 is ENHRY and CDR2 is SYGVKD. CDR3 protein: CAISPRTSGAGGTGELFF. The CDR3 DNA follows: TGTGCCATCAGTCCAAGGACTAGCGGGGCCGGCGGCACCGGGGAGCTGTTTTTT.

V and J are TRBV30 and TRBJ1-5; no definite D call. Deletions cut 2 bases from V and 3 bases from J, with 8 bases between. Germline CDR1 and CDR2: GTSNPN and SVGIG (reference sequence). The length of the CDR3 is 13 residues. The CDR3, as DNA: TGTGCCTGGAGTTCCCTAGACAATCAGCCCCAGCATTTT. Translated: CAWSSLDNQPQHF.

The sample holds a few counts of this clone. The gene calls are TRBV10-3 and TRBJ2-2; D perhaps matches TRBD2 (6 bases). The V gene lost 6 bases and the J gene lost 5 bases, with 16 bases spanning the gap. This CDR3 is 15 amino acids long. The germline V gene encodes CDR1 ENHRY and CDR2 SYGVKD. The CDR3 DNA reads as TGTGCCATCAGCCGACTAGACTCCCAGACCGGGGAGCTGTTTTTT. Translation: CAISRLDSQTGELFF.

This chain joins TRBV5-4 and TRBJ2-7; 7 nucleotides match TRBD1. The CDR3 contains 14 residues. Germline V gene data show CDR1 as SGHNT and CDR2 as YYREEE (reference sequence). Trimming cost V 4 bases and J 1 base; bases outside gene matches: 5. The CDR3 protein is CASSLRDRSYEQYF. The CDR3 bases are TGTGCCAGCAGCCTCCGGGACAGATCCTACGAGCAGTACTTC.

The chain recombines TRBV19 with TRBJ1-4, with D unresolved. V lost 3 bases, J lost 3 bases, and 8 bases lay in between. The V gene's germline CDR1 is LNHDA and CDR2 SQIVND (reference sequence). This CDR3 is built from 14 residues. The CDR3 region has the DNA TGTGCCAGTAGTATTCCCGGGTCTAATGAAAAACTGTTTTTT. Its protein product is CASSIPGSNEKLFF.